This TCR beta chain was sequenced in a study of T cell changes during pregnancy in multiple sclerosis. CDR3 size: 14 residues. Trimming removed 0 bases from V and 6 bases from J; junction bases left unmatched: 3. CDR1 and CDR2 from the germline V gene are MGHDK and SYGVNS. Profiled with immunoSEQ multiplex PCR; TCRdb holds only in-frame clones, not every one. Counted here are 15,000 to 20,000 clones, 88% occurring once; the ten biggest clones make up over 4.5%. The chain links TRBV25-1 to TRBJ2-7; 9 bases are shared with TRBD1. The specimen comprised CD8+ T cells from peripheral blood mononuclear cells, sampled after pregnancy. This receptor was taken from a female donor in good health, enrolled as a control in a pregnancy study. The CDR3 region has the DNA TGTGCCAGCAGTGAATATAGGACAGGGGTCGAGCAGTACTTC. Its protein is CASSEYRTGVEQYF.